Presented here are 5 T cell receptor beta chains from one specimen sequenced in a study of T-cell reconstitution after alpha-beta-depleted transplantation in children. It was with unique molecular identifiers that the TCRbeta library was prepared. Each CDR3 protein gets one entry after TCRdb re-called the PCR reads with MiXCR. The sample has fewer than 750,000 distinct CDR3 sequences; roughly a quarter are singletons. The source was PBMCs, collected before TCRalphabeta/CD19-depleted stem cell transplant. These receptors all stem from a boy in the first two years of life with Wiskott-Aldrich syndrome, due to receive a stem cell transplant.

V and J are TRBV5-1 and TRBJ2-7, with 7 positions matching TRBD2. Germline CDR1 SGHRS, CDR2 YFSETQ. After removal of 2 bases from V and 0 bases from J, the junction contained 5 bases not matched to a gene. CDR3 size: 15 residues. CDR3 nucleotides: TGCGCCAGCAGCTTATTGGGGGGGAGCTCCTACGAGCAGTACTTC. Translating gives CASSLLGGSSYEQYF.

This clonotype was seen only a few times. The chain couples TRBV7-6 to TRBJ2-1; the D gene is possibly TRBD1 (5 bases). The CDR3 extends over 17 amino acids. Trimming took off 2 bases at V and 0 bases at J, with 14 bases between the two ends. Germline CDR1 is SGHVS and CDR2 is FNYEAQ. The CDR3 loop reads CASSLYGRQSSYNEQFF. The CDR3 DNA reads TGTGCCAGCAGCTTATATGGGCGACAGAGCTCCTACAATGAGCAGTTCTTC.

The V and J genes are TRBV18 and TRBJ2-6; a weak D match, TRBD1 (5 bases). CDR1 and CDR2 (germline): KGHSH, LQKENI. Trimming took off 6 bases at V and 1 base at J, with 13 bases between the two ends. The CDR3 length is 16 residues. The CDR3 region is CASSLRAFSGANVLTF. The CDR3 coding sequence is TGTGCCAGCTCCCTCAGGGCCTTTTCTGGGGCCAACGTCCTGACTTTC.

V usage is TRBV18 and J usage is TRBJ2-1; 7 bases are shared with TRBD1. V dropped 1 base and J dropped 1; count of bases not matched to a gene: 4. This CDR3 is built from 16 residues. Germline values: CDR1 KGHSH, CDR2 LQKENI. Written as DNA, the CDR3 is TGTGCCAGCTCACCACGTGAGGGGGCATCCTACAATGAGCAGTTCTTC. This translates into CASSPREGASYNEQFF.

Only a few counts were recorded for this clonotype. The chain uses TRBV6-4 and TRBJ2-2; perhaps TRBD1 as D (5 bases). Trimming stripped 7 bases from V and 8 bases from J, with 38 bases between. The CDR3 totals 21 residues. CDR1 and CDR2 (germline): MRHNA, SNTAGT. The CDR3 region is CASITVVTPTDLNGARGELFF. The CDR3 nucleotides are TGTGCCAGCATCACAGTCGTGACCCCAACCGATCTCAATGGGGCCAGAGGGGAGCTGTTTTTT.